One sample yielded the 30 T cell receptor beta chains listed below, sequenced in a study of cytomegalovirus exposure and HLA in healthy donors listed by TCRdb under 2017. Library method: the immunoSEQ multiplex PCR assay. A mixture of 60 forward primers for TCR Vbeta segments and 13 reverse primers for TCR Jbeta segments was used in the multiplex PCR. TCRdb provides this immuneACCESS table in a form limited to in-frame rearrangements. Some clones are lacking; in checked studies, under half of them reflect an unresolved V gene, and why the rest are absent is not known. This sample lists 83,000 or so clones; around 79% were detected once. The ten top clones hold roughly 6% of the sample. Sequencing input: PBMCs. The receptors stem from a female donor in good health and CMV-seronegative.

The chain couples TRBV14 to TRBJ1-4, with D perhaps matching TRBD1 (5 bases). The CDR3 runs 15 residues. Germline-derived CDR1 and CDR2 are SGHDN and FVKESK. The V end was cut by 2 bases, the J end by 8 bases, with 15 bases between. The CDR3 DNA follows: TGTGCCAGCAGCCAACACCGGGGGGGAGGCGAAAAACTGTTTTTT. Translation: CASSQHRGGGEKLFF.

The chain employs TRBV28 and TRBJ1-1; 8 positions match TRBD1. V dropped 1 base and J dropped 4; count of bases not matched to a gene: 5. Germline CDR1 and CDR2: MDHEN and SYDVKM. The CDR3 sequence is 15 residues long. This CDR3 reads CASSLYITGGTEAFF. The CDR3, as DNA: TGTGCCAGCAGTTTATATATCACAGGGGGCACTGAAGCTTTCTTT. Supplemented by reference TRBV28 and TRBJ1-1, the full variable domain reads DVKVTQSSRYLVKRTGEKVFLECVQDMDHENMFWYRQDPGLGLRLIYFSYDVKMKEKGDIPEGYSVSREKKERFSLILESASTNQTSMYLCASSLYITGGTEAFFGQGTRLTVV.

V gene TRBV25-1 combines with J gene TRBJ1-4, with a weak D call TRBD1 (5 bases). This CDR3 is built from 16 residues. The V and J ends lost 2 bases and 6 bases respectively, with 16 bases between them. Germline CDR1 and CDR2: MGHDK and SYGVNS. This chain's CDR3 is CASSERGAGRDEKLFF. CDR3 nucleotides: TGTGCCAGCAGTGAAAGGGGCGCAGGTCGTGATGAAAAACTGTTTTTT.

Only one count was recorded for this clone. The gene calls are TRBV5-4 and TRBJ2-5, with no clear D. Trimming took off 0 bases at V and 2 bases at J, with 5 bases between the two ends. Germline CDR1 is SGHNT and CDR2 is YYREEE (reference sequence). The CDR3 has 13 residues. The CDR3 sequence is CASSLDSQETQYF. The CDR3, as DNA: TGTGCCAGCAGCTTGGATTCTCAAGAGACCCAGTACTTC.

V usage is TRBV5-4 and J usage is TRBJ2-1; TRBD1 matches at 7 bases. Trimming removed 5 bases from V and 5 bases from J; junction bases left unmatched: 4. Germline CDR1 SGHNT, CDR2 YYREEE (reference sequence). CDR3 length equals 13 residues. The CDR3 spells CASSFDRDNEQFF. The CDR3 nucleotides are TGTGCCAGCAGTTTCGACAGGGACAATGAGCAGTTCTTC.

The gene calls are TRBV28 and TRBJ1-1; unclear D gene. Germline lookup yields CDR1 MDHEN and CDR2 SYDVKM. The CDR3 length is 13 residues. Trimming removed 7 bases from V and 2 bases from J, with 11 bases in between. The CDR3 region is CASMIEGNTEAFF. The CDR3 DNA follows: TGTGCCAGCATGATCGAGGGAAACACTGAAGCTTTCTTT.

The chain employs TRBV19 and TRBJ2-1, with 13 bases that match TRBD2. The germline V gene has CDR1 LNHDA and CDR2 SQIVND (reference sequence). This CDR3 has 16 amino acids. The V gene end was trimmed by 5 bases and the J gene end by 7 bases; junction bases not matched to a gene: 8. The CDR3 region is CASSFTGTSGTNEQFF. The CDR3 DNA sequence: TGTGCCAGTAGTTTTACCGGGACTAGCGGGACAAATGAGCAGTTCTTC.

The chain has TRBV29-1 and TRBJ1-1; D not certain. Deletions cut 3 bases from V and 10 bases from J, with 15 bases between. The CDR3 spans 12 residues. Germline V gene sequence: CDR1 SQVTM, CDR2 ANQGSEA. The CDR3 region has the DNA TGCAGCGTTGAGCAGCGGGGTTTAGCAGCTTTCTTT. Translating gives CSVEQRGLAAFF.

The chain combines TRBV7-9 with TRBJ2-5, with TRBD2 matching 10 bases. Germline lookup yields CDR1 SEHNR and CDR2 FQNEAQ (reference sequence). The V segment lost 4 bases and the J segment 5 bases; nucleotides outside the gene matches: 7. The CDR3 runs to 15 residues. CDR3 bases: TGTGCCAGCAGCTCCCGACTAGCGGGCGGGGAGACCCAGTACTTC. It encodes CASSSRLAGGETQYF.

The CDR3 sequence is CASSSRDSLGTQTQYF. CDR3 bases: TGTGCCAGCAGCTCACGGGACAGCCTAGGGACCCAGACCCAGTACTTC. V usage is TRBV5-6 and J usage is TRBJ2-5; the match to TRBD1 covers 7 bases. Per germline, CDR1 SGHDT and CDR2 YYEEEE. The CDR3 totals 16 residues. Unmatched junction bases numbered 14, after V lost 3 bases and J lost 6 bases.

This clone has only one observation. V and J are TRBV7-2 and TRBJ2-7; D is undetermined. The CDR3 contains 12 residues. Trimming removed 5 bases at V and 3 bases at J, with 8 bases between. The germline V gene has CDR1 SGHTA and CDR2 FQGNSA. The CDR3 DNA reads TGTGCCAGCAGCCCCGCGTACTACGAGCAGTACTTC. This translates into CASSPAYYEQYF.

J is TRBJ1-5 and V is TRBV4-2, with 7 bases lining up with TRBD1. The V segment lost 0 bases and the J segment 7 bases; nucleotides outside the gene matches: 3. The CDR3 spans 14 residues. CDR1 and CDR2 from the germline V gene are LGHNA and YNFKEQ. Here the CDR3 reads CASSQDRGMQPQHF. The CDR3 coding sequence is TGTGCCAGCAGCCAAGACAGGGGGATGCAGCCCCAGCATTTT.

Here the CDR3 reads CATSLQGAGNTIYF. The CDR3 region has the DNA TGTGCCACCAGCTTACAGGGGGCTGGAAACACCATATATTTT. J is TRBJ1-3 and V is TRBV15, with TRBD1 identical over 8 bases. CDR1 LNHNV and CDR2 YYDKDF come from the germline V gene (reference sequence). The J segment lost 2 bases and the V segment lost 5 bases, leaving 2 bases of the junction unmatched. This CDR3 has 14 residues.

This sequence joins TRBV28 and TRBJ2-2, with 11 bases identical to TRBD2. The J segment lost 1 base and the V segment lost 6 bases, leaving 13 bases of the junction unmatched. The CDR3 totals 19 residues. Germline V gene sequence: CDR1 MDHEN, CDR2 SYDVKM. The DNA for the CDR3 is TGTGCCAGCAGCCCAATCCCTAGCGGGGGGCCGCGGAACACCGGGGAGCTGTTTTTT. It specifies CASSPIPSGGPRNTGELFF.

The DNA of the CDR3 is TGTGCCAGCAGTGGGGGCATCGACAGCTTTTATGGCTACACCTTC. Amino acid sequence: CASSGGIDSFYGYTF. The rearrangement uses TRBV28 and TRBJ1-2, with D possibly TRBD1 on 6 matching bases. This CDR3 comprises 15 residues. Germline CDR1 is MDHEN and CDR2 is SYDVKM. Trimming cost V 5 bases and J 5 bases, with 18 bases left between them.

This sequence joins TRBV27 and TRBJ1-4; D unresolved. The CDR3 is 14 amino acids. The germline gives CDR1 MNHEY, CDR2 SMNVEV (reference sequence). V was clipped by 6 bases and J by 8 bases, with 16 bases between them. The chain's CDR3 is CASRQGRAGEKLFF. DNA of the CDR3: TGTGCCAGCAGGCAAGGAAGGGCGGGGGAAAAACTGTTTTTT.

CDR3 amino acids: CSAYTSALSYEQYF. CDR3 nucleotides: TGCAGCGCCTATACTAGCGCCCTCTCCTACGAGCAGTACTTC. This chain uses TRBV29-1 with TRBJ2-5, with 7 bases fitting TRBD2. The J call may be mistaken, given a closer DNA end match to TRBJ2-7. There are 14 residues in the CDR3. From germline, CDR1 is SQVTM and CDR2 ANQGSEA.

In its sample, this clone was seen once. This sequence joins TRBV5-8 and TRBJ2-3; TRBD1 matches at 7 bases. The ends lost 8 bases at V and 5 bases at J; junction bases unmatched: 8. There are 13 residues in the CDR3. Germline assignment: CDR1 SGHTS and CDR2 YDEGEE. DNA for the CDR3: TGTGCCAGTACAAGGGGGCCAGGAGATACGCAGTATTTT. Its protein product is CASTRGPGDTQYF.

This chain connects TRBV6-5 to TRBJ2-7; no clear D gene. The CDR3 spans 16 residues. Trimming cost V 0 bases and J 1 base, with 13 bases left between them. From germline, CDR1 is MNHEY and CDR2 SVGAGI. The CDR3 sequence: CASSYSGLADSYEQYF. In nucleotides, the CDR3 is TGTGCCAGCAGTTACTCTGGCTTGGCCGATTCCTACGAGCAGTACTTC.

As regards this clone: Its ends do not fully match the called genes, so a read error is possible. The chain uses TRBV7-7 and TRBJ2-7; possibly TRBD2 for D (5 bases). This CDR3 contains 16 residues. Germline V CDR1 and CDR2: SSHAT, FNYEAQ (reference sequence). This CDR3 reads CASSLKSRESPYEQYF. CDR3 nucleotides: TGTGCTAGCAGCCTCAAGTCGAGGGAATCTCCCTACGAGCAGTACTTC.

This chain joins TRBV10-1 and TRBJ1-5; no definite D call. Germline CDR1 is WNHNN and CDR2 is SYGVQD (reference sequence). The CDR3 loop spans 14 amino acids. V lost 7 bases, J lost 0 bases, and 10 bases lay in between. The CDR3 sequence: CASTSAASNQPQHF. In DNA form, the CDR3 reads TGCGCCAGCACCTCCGCGGCTAGCAATCAGCCCCAGCATTTT.

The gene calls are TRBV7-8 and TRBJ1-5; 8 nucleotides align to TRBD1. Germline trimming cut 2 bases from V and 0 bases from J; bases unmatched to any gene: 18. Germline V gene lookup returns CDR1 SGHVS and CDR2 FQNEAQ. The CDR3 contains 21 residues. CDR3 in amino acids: CASSLTGPGPGGFYSNQPQHF. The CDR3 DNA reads TGTGCCAGCAGCTTAACCGGCCCGGGGCCAGGGGGCTTCTATAGCAATCAGCCCCAGCATTTT.

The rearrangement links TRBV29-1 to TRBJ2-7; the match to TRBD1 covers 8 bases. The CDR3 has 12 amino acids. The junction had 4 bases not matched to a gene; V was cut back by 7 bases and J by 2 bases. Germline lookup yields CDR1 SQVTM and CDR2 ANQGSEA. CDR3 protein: CSAGQGTYEQYF. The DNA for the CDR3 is TGCAGCGCTGGACAGGGCACCTACGAGCAGTACTTC.

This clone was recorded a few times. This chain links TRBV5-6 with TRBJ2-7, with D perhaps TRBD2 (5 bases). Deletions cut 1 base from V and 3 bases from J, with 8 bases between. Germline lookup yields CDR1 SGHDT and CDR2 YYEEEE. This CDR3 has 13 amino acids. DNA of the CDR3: TGTGCCAGCAGCTTGCAGGAGGACTACGAGCAGTACTTC. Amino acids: CASSLQEDYEQYF.

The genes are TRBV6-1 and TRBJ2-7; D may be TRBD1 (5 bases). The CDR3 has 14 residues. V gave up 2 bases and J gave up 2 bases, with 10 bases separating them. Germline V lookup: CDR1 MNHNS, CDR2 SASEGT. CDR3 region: CASSEQGQTYEQYF. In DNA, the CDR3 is TGTGCCAGCAGTGAACAGGGCCAAACCTACGAGCAGTACTTC.

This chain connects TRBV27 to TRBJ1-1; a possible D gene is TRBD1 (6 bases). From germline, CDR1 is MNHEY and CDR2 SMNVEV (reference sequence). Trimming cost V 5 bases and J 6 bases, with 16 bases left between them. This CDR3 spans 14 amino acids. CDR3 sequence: CASSTSYRVAEAFF. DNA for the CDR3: TGTGCCAGCAGTACGAGTTACAGGGTAGCTGAAGCTTTCTTT.

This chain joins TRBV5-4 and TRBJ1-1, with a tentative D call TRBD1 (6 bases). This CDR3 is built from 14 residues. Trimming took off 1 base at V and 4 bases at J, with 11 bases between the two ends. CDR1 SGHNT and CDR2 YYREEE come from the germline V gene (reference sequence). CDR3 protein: CASSLLGAGTEAFF. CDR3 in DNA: TGTGCCAGCAGCTTGTTGGGGGCGGGCACTGAAGCTTTCTTT.

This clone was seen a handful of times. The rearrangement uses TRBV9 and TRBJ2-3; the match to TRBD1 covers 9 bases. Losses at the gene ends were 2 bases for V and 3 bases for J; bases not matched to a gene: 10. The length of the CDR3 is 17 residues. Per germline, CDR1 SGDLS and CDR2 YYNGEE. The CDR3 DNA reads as TGTGCCAGCAGCGTTCAGGGGACAGGGAGTATAACAGATACGCAGTATTTT. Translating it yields CASSVQGTGSITDTQYF.

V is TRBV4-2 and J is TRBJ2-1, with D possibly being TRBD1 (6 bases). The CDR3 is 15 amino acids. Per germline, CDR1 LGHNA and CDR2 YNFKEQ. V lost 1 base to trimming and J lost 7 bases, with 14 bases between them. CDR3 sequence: CASSQGTGSENEQFF. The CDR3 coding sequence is TGTGCCAGCAGCCAAGGCACAGGGAGTGAAAATGAGCAGTTCTTC.

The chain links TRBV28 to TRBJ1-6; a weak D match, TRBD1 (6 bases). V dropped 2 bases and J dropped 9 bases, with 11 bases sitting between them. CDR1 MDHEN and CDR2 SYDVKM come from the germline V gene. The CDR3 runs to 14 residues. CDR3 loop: CASSLIRGSSPLHF. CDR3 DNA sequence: TGTGCCAGCAGTTTAATCAGGGGAAGTTCACCCCTCCACTTT.